The 28 T cell receptor beta chains reported below all come from one sample, sequenced in a study of blood T cell repertoires in COVID-19. Libraries were prepared by immunoSEQ multiplex PCR; TCRdb keeps only in-frame clonotypes and omits some of them. This table holds 250,000 to 300,000 clones, about 90% found once. The sequenced sample was peripheral blood. The source of these receptors is a woman aged 50 to 60 who had recovered from COVID-19.

A single count supports this clone. Other nucleotide sequences from this sample produce the same CDR3. This chain links TRBV6-5 with TRBJ1-1; D remains unclear. CDR3 length: 11 residues. Germline loops: CDR1 MNHEY, CDR2 SVGAGI. V shed 6 bases and J shed 1 base, with 3 bases lying between them. The CDR3 is CASSGNTEAFF. CDR3 sequence (DNA): TGTGCCAGCAGCGGGAACACTGAAGCTTTCTTT.

The chain carries TRBV3-1 (or the pseudogene TRBV3-2) and TRBJ1-1, with 7 bases lining up with TRBD1. This CDR3 spans 13 amino acids. J lost 4 bases, V lost 4 bases, and 3 bases had no gene match. Germline V lookup: CDR1 LGHDT, CDR2 YNNKEL (reference sequence). The CDR3 coding sequence is TGTGCCAGCAGCCGACAGGGTAGCACTGAAGCTTTCTTT. It is translated as CASSRQGSTEAFF.

The chain employs TRBV30 and TRBJ1-4, with D perhaps matching TRBD1 (5 bases). Germline V gene data show CDR1 as GTSNPN and CDR2 as SVGIG (reference sequence). This CDR3 contains 17 residues. Trimming took off 0 bases at V and 8 bases at J, with 22 bases between the two ends. CDR3 DNA sequence: TGTGCCTGGAGTGTACGGGACGGGGGGACTCGCCGGGAAAAACTGTTTTTT. This gives the protein CAWSVRDGGTRREKLFF. Variable domain in full (rest from reference TRBV30 and TRBJ1-4): SQTIHQWPATLVQPVGSPLSLECTVEGTSNPNLYWYRQAAGRGLQLLFYSVGIGQISSEVPQNLSASRPQDRQFILSSKKLLLSDSGFYLCAWSVRDGGTRREKLFFGSGTQLSVL.

The chain combines TRBV19 with TRBJ1-2; 7 bases line up with TRBD1. The CDR3 has 15 amino acids. The V gene's germline CDR1 is LNHDA and CDR2 SQIVND (reference sequence). The V gene end was trimmed by 4 bases and the J gene end by 3 bases; junction bases not matched to a gene: 8. DNA of the CDR3: TGTGCCAGTAGTAGTCTGGACAGGAGTGACTATGGCTACACCTTC. Its translation is CASSSLDRSDYGYTF. The whole variable domain, filled in from reference TRBV19 and TRBJ1-2, reads DGGITQSPKYLFRKEGQNVTLSCEQNLNHDAMYWYRQDPGQGLRLIYYSQIVNDFQKGDIAEGYSVSREKKESFPLTVTSAQKNPTAFYLCASSSLDRSDYGYTFGSGTRLTVV.

V and J are TRBV2 and TRBJ2-1; possible D gene TRBD1, 6 bases. V dropped 5 bases and J dropped 8 bases, with 13 bases sitting between them. CDR1 is SNHLY and CDR2 is FYNNEI in the germline V gene. This CDR3 has 13 residues. The CDR3, as DNA: TGTGCCAGCAGTCCCACCTCAGGGGATGAGCAGTTCTTC. Translated, it gives CASSPTSGDEQFF.

The J gene is TRBJ2-1, the V gene TRBV29-1; TRBD2 aligns across 13 bases. The CDR3 spans 14 residues. V was clipped by 8 bases and J by 8 bases; unmatched bases: 9. From germline, CDR1 is SQVTM and CDR2 ANQGSEA. The CDR3 coding sequence is TGCAGCCTCCGAGGGACTAGCGGGATTGATGAGCAGTTCTTC. Translating gives CSLRGTSGIDEQFF.

V and J are TRBV27 and TRBJ1-1; unclear D gene. CDR3 length equals 14 residues. Germline-derived CDR1 and CDR2 are MNHEY and SMNVEV (reference sequence). V lost 0 bases and J 5 bases, leaving 10 bases between the germline ends. In DNA form, the CDR3 reads TGTGCCAGCAGTTTATCGACCAGCGTAACTGAAGCTTTCTTT. This codes for CASSLSTSVTEAFF.

The chain couples TRBV4-3 to TRBJ2-5, with D uncertain. Germline V gene lookup returns CDR1 LGHNA and CDR2 YSLEER. Trimming removed 1 base from V and 1 base from J, with 7 bases in between. The CDR3 has 14 residues. CDR3 sequence reads: CASSQAVFQETQYF. The CDR3 DNA sequence: TGCGCCAGCAGCCAAGCGGTCTTCCAAGAGACCCAGTACTTC.

The chain carries TRBV19 and TRBJ1-1; D might be TRBD1 (5 bases). Germline V CDR1 and CDR2: LNHDA, SQIVND (reference sequence). Trimming left V 6 bases short and J 1 base short, with 12 bases between. This CDR3 has 14 amino acids. The CDR3 DNA is TGTGCCAGTAGCGGCTGGGGCTCGAACACTGAAGCTTTCTTT. Translated: CASSGWGSNTEAFF. The full variable domain, with the rest looked up from reference TRBV19 and TRBJ1-1, is DGGITQSPKYLFRKEGQNVTLSCEQNLNHDAMYWYRQDPGQGLRLIYYSQIVNDFQKGDIAEGYSVSREKKESFPLTVTSAQKNPTAFYLCASSGWGSNTEAFFGQGTRLTVV.

This clone was seen a few times. The rearrangement links TRBV9 to TRBJ2-2; 7 positions agree with TRBD2. Germline CDR1 SGDLS, CDR2 YYNGEE. V lost 0 bases, J lost 3 bases, and 5 bases stayed unmatched. This CDR3 contains 16 residues. CDR3 region: CASSVAWAGDTGELFF. The CDR3 coding sequence is TGTGCCAGCAGCGTAGCCTGGGCGGGGGACACCGGGGAGCTGTTTTTT.

The CDR3 loop reads CASSRSSVYEQYF. The CDR3 bases are TGTGCCAGCAGTCGTTCTAGCGTCTACGAGCAGTACTTC. The chain recombines TRBV9 with TRBJ2-7; possibly TRBD2 for D (6 bases). Trimming took 5 bases from V and 3 from J, leaving 12 bases between them. This CDR3 region has 13 residues. The germline CDR1 and CDR2 sequences are SGDLS and YYNGEE.

The J gene is TRBJ1-1, the V gene TRBV27; tentative D call: TRBD1 (5 bases). Trimming removed 6 bases from V and 2 bases from J, with 13 bases in between. The germline gives CDR1 MNHEY, CDR2 SMNVEV (reference sequence). This CDR3 comprises 14 residues. CDR3 nucleotide sequence: TGTGCCAGCAGGGAGGGGTACGGAAACACTGAAGCTTTCTTT. This translates into CASREGYGNTEAFF.

This chain connects TRBV11-2 to TRBJ1-6; no firm D call. This CDR3 is 14 amino acids long. The V gene's germline CDR1 is SGHAT and CDR2 FQNNGV. V was trimmed by 0 bases and J by 9 bases, leaving 9 bases between them. This CDR3 reads CASSLDLSVSPLHF. The DNA of the CDR3 is TGTGCCAGCAGCTTAGATCTATCCGTTTCACCCCTCCACTTT.

This rearrangement joins TRBV4-1 to TRBJ1-2; D call uncertain. V lost 0 bases and J 4 bases, leaving 15 bases between the germline ends. Looked up from germline, CDR1 is MGHRA and CDR2 is YSYEKL. The CDR3 is made up of 16 amino acids. CDR3 DNA: TGCGCCAGCAGCCAAGAGGCTTACGAGGCTAGCTATGGCTACACCTTC. Its protein is CASSQEAYEASYGYTF.

This rearrangement joins TRBV11-2 to TRBJ2-3, with 8 bases matching TRBD2. This CDR3 is built from 18 residues. J gave up 4 bases and V 4 bases, and 16 bases lay outside the gene matches. The germline V gene encodes CDR1 SGHAT and CDR2 FQNNGV. CDR3 coding DNA: TGTGCCAGCAGCTATCGTTTATTCGACGGGAGGGCCGCAGATACGCAGTATTTT. Translation: CASSYRLFDGRAADTQYF.

The chain employs TRBV4-3 and TRBJ1-1, with D maybe TRBD1 (5 bases). Trimming removed 3 bases at V and 0 bases at J, with 8 bases between. This CDR3 spans 14 amino acids. Germline CDR1 LGHNA, CDR2 YSLEER. In DNA, the CDR3 is TGCGCCAGCAGCCAGGGGCAGTTGAACACTGAAGCTTTCTTT. This sequence encodes CASSQGQLNTEAFF.

The chain is built from TRBV6-5 and TRBJ2-1; 8 positions match TRBD1. The CDR3 length is 15 residues. CDR1 MNHEY and CDR2 SVGAGI come from the germline V gene. The trim removed 7 bases at V and 4 bases at J, leaving 9 bases unmatched. This CDR3 is CASNPWTGIYNEQFF. For the CDR3, the DNA is TGTGCCAGCAACCCGTGGACAGGGATTTACAATGAGCAGTTCTTC.

The chain couples TRBV9 to TRBJ2-1, with D possibly matching TRBD2 (6 bases). The CDR3 spans 15 residues. Germline CDR1 reads SGDLS; CDR2 reads YYNGEE. V lost 3 bases to trimming and J lost 1 base, with 11 bases between them. The chain's CDR3 is CASSAGTLSYNEQFF. The CDR3, as DNA: TGTGCCAGCAGCGCTGGGACTCTTTCCTACAATGAGCAGTTCTTC.

The chain links TRBV30 to TRBJ1-1, with a weak D call TRBD1 (5 bases). Deletions cut 2 bases from V and 9 bases from J, with 13 bases between. The germline V gene encodes CDR1 GTSNPN and CDR2 SVGIG (reference sequence). The CDR3 extends over 12 amino acids. In nucleotides, the CDR3 is TGTGCCTGGAGTACCTCCGGGACTCAAGCTTTCTTT. The encoded protein is CAWSTSGTQAFF. The variable domain in full, with the rest retrieved from reference TRBV30 and TRBJ1-1, is SQTIHQWPATLVQPVGSPLSLECTVEGTSNPNLYWYRQAAGRGLQLLFYSVGIGQISSEVPQNLSASRPQDRQFILSSKKLLLSDSGFYLCAWSTSGTQAFFGQGTRLTVV.

The chain recombines TRBV7-8 with TRBJ2-7; 8 bases line up with TRBD2. Germline lookup yields CDR1 SGHVS and CDR2 FQNEAQ. V dropped 5 bases and J dropped 0; count of bases not matched to a gene: 12. This CDR3 has 17 residues. CDR3 sequence reads: CASSRPRGGTLSYEQYF. The CDR3 DNA is TGTGCCAGCAGCCGACCTCGCGGGGGGACCCTCTCCTACGAGCAGTACTTC.

The chain employs TRBV27 and TRBJ1-4; D is perhaps TRBD1 (5 bases). The CDR3 runs to 16 residues. Germline V gene sequence: CDR1 MNHEY, CDR2 SMNVEV (reference sequence). V was pared by 1 base and J by 8 bases, with 17 bases between. The CDR3: CASSLFRRGTGEKLFF. The CDR3 region has the DNA TGTGCCAGCAGTTTATTTCGGCGGGGGACGGGAGAAAAACTGTTTTTT.

The J gene is TRBJ1-2, the V gene TRBV19, with TRBD1 identical over 11 bases. The CDR3 is 14 amino acids. Germline V gives CDR1 LNHDA, CDR2 SQIVND (reference sequence). V gave up 8 bases and J gave up 5 bases; unmatched junction bases: 7. CDR3 nucleotide sequence: TGTGCCAGTGAACCGGGACAGGGGGTATATGGCTACACCTTC. It yields the protein CASEPGQGVYGYTF.

The rearrangement joins TRBV5-4 to TRBJ2-1; 8 bases match TRBD2. The trim removed 0 bases at V and 1 base at J, leaving 6 bases unmatched. The CDR3 is 17 residues long. CDR1 is SGHNT, CDR2 YYREEE, per germline (reference sequence). CDR3 amino acids: CASSLVVREGSYNEQFF. CDR3 bases: TGTGCCAGCAGCTTGGTCGTACGGGAGGGTTCCTACAATGAGCAGTTCTTC. Full variable domain (outside the CDR3, taken from reference TRBV5-4 and TRBJ2-1): ETGVTQSPTHLIKTRGQQVTLRCSSQSGHNTVSWYQQALGQGPQFIFQYYREEENGRGNFPPRFSGLQFPNYSSELNVNALELDDSALYLCASSLVVREGSYNEQFFGPGTRLTVL.

The rearrangement joins TRBV9 to TRBJ2-1; 9 bases align to TRBD2. CDR1 SGDLS and CDR2 YYNGEE come from the germline V gene. The V gene end was trimmed by 0 bases and the J gene end by 3 bases; junction bases not matched to a gene: 4. The CDR3 runs 16 residues. CDR3 bases: TGTGCCAGCAGCGTAGGTGTAGCGGGAGTCTACAATGAGCAGTTCTTC. This sequence encodes CASSVGVAGVYNEQFF.

V usage is TRBV6-2 or TRBV6-3 and J usage is TRBJ2-1; perhaps TRBD2 as D (5 bases). The CDR3 runs 17 residues. CDR1 and CDR2 from the germline V gene are MNHEY and SVGEGT. V lost 3 bases and J 1 base, leaving 16 bases between the germline ends. The CDR3 nucleotides read TGTGCCAGCAGTTATAGACCAGCGGATTTTTCCTACAATGAGCAGTTCTTC. Translated: CASSYRPADFSYNEQFF.

The rearrangement uses TRBV27 and TRBJ1-4, with D tentatively TRBD1 (5 bases). V shed 4 bases and J shed 8 bases, with 11 bases lying between them. Looked up from germline, CDR1 is MNHEY and CDR2 is SMNVEV (reference sequence). The CDR3 is 13 residues long. The CDR3 spells CASSSPYREKLFF. CDR3 coding DNA: TGTGCCAGCAGTTCCCCTTACAGGGAAAAACTGTTTTTT.

Notes on this clone: In the same sample, other DNA sequences code for this CDR3. The chain combines TRBV18 with TRBJ2-5; TRBD1 is a possible D gene (6 bases). This CDR3 spans 13 amino acids. Trimming pared 3 bases from V and 2 bases from J, leaving 7 bases between. Germline assignment: CDR1 KGHSH and CDR2 LQKENI. The DNA for the CDR3 is TGTGCCAGCTCACCCCAGGGGCAAGAGACCCAGTACTTC. Encoded protein: CASSPQGQETQYF.

This clone was seen a single time. The chain joins TRBV7-9 to TRBJ1-1; a possible D gene is TRBD1 (6 bases). Trimming left V 7 bases short and J 3 bases short, with 12 bases between. CDR1 and CDR2 from the germline V gene are SEHNR and FQNEAQ (reference sequence). The CDR3 runs to 13 residues. Written as DNA, the CDR3 is TGTGCCAGCAATTCCCAGGGGTACACTGAAGCTTTCTTT. As protein: CASNSQGYTEAFF.